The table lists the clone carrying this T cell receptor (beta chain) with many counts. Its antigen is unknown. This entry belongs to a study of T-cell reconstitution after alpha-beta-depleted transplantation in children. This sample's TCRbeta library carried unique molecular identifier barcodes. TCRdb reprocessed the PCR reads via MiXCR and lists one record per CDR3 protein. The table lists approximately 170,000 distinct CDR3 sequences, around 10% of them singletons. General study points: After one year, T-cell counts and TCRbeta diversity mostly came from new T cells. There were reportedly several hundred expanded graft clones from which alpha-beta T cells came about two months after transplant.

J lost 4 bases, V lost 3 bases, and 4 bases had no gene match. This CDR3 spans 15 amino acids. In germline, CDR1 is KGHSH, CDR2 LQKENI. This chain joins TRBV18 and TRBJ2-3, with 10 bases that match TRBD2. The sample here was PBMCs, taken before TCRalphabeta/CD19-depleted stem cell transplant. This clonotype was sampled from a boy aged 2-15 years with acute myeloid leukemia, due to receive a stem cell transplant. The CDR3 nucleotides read TGTGCCAGCTCACCGAGCGGGGGGGCCTCAGATACGCAGTATTTT. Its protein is CASSPSGGASDTQYF.